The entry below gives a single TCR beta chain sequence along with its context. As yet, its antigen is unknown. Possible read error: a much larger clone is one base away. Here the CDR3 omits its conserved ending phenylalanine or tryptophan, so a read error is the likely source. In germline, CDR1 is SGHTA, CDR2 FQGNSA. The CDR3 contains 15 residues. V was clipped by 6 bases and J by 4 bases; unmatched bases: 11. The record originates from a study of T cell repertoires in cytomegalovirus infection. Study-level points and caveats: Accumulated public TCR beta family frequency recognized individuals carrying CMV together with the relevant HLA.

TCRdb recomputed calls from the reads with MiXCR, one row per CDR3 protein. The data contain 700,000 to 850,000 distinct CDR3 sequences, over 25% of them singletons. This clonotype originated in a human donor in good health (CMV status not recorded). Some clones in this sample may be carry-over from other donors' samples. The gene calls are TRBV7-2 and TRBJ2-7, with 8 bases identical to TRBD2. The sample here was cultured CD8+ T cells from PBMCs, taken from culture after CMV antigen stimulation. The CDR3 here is CASSPGLGGGYEQYA. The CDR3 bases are TGTGCCAGCAGTCCAGGACTAGGCGGGGGGTACGAGCAGTACGCC.